A selection of T cell receptor delta chains follows, all from one sample in a study of γδ T cells in repeated Plasmodium falciparum infection. TCRdb redid clone calling on the multiplex PCR reads using CATT. This sample has roughly 93,000 delta-chain clones, with 0.98% found just once. Sequencing input: gamma-delta T cells from blood. These receptors were collected from a pool of human donors (malaria-infected and uninfected, not separated). CDR3s include the opening cysteine and the closing phenylalanine or tryptophan. The D gene is left open where the match is weak. The size entry gives once, few, many or a size class.

V gene: TRDV1
D gene: TRDD3
clone size: many
J gene: TRDJ1
CDR3 protein: CALGELYWSFDEPRSVLGRPYTDKLIF
CDR3 DNA: TGTGCTCTTGGGGAACTATATTGGTCTTTCGATGAGCCCCGAAGTGTACTGGGGAGACCTTACACCGATAAACTCATCTTT

V gene: TRDV1
D gene: TRDD3
clone size: many
J gene: TRDJ1
CDR3 protein: CALGELSWGIYALHTDKLIF
CDR3 DNA: TGTGCTCTTGGGGAACTCTCCTGGGGGATATATGCCCTACACACCGATAAACTCATCTTT

V gene: TRDV2
D gene: NA
clone size: medium-sized
J gene: TRDJ1
CDR3 protein: CACDTTYWNKLIF
CDR3 DNA: TGTGCCTGTGACACTACGTACTGGAATAAACTCATCTTT

V gene: TRDV1
D gene: TRDD3
clone size: medium-sized
J gene: TRDJ1
CDR3 protein: CALGEKIIGILTFTDKLIF
CDR3 DNA: TGTGCTCTTGGGGAAAAAATTATCGGGATACTAACTTTCACCGATAAACTCATCTTT

V gene: TRDV1
D gene: TRDD3
clone size: many
J gene: TRDJ1
CDR3 protein: CALGGSKPTARGWGNTDKLIF
CDR3 DNA: TGTGCTCTTGGGGGATCCAAACCCACCGCGCGGGGCTGGGGGAACACCGATAAACTCATCTTT

V gene: TRDV1
D gene: TRDD3
clone size: many
J gene: TRDJ1
CDR3 protein: CALGVVTGGYHPDKLIF
CDR3 DNA: TGTGCTCTTGGGGTTGTTACTGGGGGATATCATCCCGATAAACTCATCTTT

V gene: TRDV1
D gene: TRDD3
clone size: many
J gene: TRDJ1
CDR3 protein: CALVLHWPSYAILGDTDNTDKLIF
CDR3 DNA: TGTGCTCTTGTCCTTCACTGGCCTTCCTACGCTATACTGGGGGATACGGACAACACCGATAAACTCATCTTT

V gene: TRDV1
D gene: TRDD3
clone size: many
J gene: TRDJ1
CDR3 protein: CALGESSNGGMKNDKLIF
CDR3 DNA: TGTGCTCTTGGGGAATCCTCTAACGGGGGGATGAAGAACGATAAACTCATCTTT

V gene: TRDV2
D gene: NA
clone size: medium-sized
J gene: TRDJ1
CDR3 protein: CACDTVLRGAAYTDKLIF
CDR3 DNA: TGTGCCTGTGACACCGTCCTAAGAGGGGCCGCGTACACCGATAAACTCATCTTT

V gene: TRDV1
D gene: NA
clone size: many
J gene: TRDJ1
CDR3 protein: CALGELEGPGDPTLNRYTDKLIF
CDR3 DNA: TGTGCTCTTGGGGAACTTGAAGGACCAGGGGATCCGACCCTAAACAGGTACACCGATAAACTCATCTTT

V gene: TRDV2
D gene: TRDD3
clone size: many
J gene: TRDJ1
CDR3 protein: CACDTVGGGYHTDKLIF
CDR3 DNA: TGTGCCTGTGACACGGTAGGTGGGGGATATCACACCGATAAACTCATCTTT

V gene: TRDV2
D gene: TRDD3
clone size: many
J gene: TRDJ1
CDR3 protein: CACDTLITGGDHTDKLIF
CDR3 DNA: TGTGCCTGTGACACCTTGATTACTGGGGGGGACCACACCGATAAACTCATCTTT

V gene: TRDV1
D gene: NA
clone size: medium-sized
J gene: TRDJ1
CDR3 protein: CALGEPDPLLKLIF
CDR3 DNA: TGTGCTCTTGGGGAACCGGATCCTTTGCTGAAACTCATCTTT

V gene: TRDV1
D gene: TRDD3
clone size: many
J gene: TRDJ1
CDR3 protein: CALGELRTKWGIQADKLIF
CDR3 DNA: TGTGCTCTTGGGGAACTTCGAACGAAGTGGGGGATACAGGCCGATAAACTCATCTTT

V gene: TRDV2
D gene: NA
clone size: many
J gene: TRDJ1
CDR3 protein: CSADGGGKLIF
CDR3 DNA: TGTTCTGCCGATGGGGGGGGTAAACTCATCTTT

V gene: TRDV2
D gene: NA
clone size: many
J gene: TRDJ1
CDR3 protein: CACDTVWVPGKLIF
CDR3 DNA: TGTGCCTGTGACACCGTCTGGGTTCCGGGTAAACTCATCTTT

V gene: TRDV2
D gene: NA
clone size: many
J gene: TRDJ1
CDR3 protein: CACDTLLRKYTDKLIF
CDR3 DNA: TGTGCCTGTGACACCCTACTGAGAAAATACACCGATAAACTCATCTTT

V gene: TRDV1
D gene: NA
clone size: medium-sized
J gene: TRDJ1
CDR3 protein: CALGEPAFLRQLGGTYYTDKLIF
CDR3 DNA: TGTGCTCTTGGGGAACCCGCCTTCCTACGCCAACTGGGGGGGACATACTACACCGATAAACTCATCTTT

V gene: TRDV1
D gene: TRDD3
clone size: many
J gene: TRDJ1
CDR3 protein: CALGERIAGDRYTDKLIF
CDR3 DNA: TGTGCTCTTGGGGAACGTATTGCGGGGGATAGATACACCGATAAACTCATCTTT

V gene: TRDV1
D gene: NA
clone size: medium-sized
J gene: TRDJ1
CDR3 protein: CALGEPNSHTSSPTDKLIF
CDR3 DNA: TGTGCTCTTGGGGAACCAAACTCTCACACTTCTTCCCCCACCGATAAACTCATCTTT

V gene: TRDV1
D gene: TRDD3
clone size: many
J gene: TRDJ1
CDR3 protein: CALGELPWGIRGVPADKLIF
CDR3 DNA: TGTGCTCTTGGGGAACTCCCCTGGGGGATACGCGGCGTCCCGGCGGATAAACTCATCTTT

V gene: TRDV1
D gene: TRDD3
clone size: many
J gene: TRDJ1
CDR3 protein: CALDKGGITDKLIF
CDR3 DNA: TGTGCTCTTGATAAGGGGGGGATAACCGATAAACTCATCTTT

V gene: TRDV2
D gene: TRDD3
clone size: many
J gene: TRDJ1
CDR3 protein: CACEMVPGGWGSPQNTDKLIF
CDR3 DNA: TGTGCCTGTGAAATGGTCCCCGGTGGCTGGGGGAGTCCCCAGAACACCGATAAACTCATCTTT

V gene: TRDV2
D gene: TRDD3
clone size: many
J gene: TRDJ1
CDR3 protein: CACDSLLGDTRGNTDKLIF
CDR3 DNA: TGTGCCTGTGACTCTCTACTGGGGGATACGCGTGGGAACACCGATAAACTCATCTTT

V gene: TRDV1
D gene: TRDD3
clone size: many
J gene: TRDJ1
CDR3 protein: CALGESFNRVLGDTDKLIF
CDR3 DNA: TGTGCTCTTGGGGAATCTTTCAACCGCGTACTGGGGGATACCGATAAACTCATCTTT

V gene: TRDV1
D gene: TRDD3
clone size: medium-sized
J gene: TRDJ1
CDR3 protein: CALGEPHTRPSTKFNWGIHSDKLIF
CDR3 DNA: TGTGCTCTTGGGGAACCCCATACCAGGCCTTCTACCAAGTTTAACTGGGGGATACACTCCGATAAACTCATCTTT

V gene: TRDV2
D gene: TRDD3
clone size: many
J gene: TRDJ1
CDR3 protein: CACDTVGEDTMTRYKLIF
CDR3 DNA: TGTGCCTGTGACACCGTGGGAGAGGATACGATGACTCGGTATAAACTCATCTTT

V gene: TRDV1
D gene: NA
clone size: many
J gene: TRDJ1
CDR3 protein: CALGELIGSDKLIF
CDR3 DNA: TGTGCTCTTGGGGAACTCATCGGGTCCGATAAACTCATCTTT

V gene: TRDV1
D gene: TRDD3
clone size: many
J gene: TRDJ1
CDR3 protein: CALGEQTLGLGDTYTDKLIF
CDR3 DNA: TGTGCTCTTGGGGAACAAACGTTGGGTCTGGGGGATACGTACACCGATAAACTCATCTTT

V gene: TRDV2
D gene: TRDD3
clone size: many
J gene: TRDJ1
CDR3 protein: CACDTAFSVLGDGRPENKLIF
CDR3 DNA: TGTGCCTGTGACACCGCTTTTAGTGTACTGGGGGATGGTCGGCCCGAGAATAAACTCATCTTT

V gene: TRDV1
D gene: NA
clone size: many
J gene: TRDJ1
CDR3 protein: CALGELWPLPYSNTDKLIF
CDR3 DNA: TGTGCTCTTGGGGAACTGTGGCCTTTACCCTACTCAAACACCGATAAACTCATCTTT

V gene: TRDV2
D gene: TRDD3
clone size: many
J gene: TRDJ1
CDR3 protein: CACDTVGDTRGYTDKLIF
CDR3 DNA: TGTGCCTGTGACACCGTGGGGGATACGCGTGGGTACACCGATAAACTCATCTTT

V gene: TRDV2
D gene: TRDD3
clone size: many
J gene: TRDJ1
CDR3 protein: CACDVLPVVLGDRYTDKLIF
CDR3 DNA: TGTGCCTGTGACGTCCTTCCCGTCGTACTGGGGGACAGGTACACCGATAAACTCATCTTT

V gene: TRDV1
D gene: TRDD2
clone size: many
J gene: TRDJ1
CDR3 protein: CALGEPEAFLLNLAQYTDKLIF
CDR3 DNA: TGTGCTCTTGGGGAACCCGAGGCCTTCCTCCTTAATCTCGCCCAGTACACCGATAAACTCATCTTT

V gene: TRDV2
D gene: TRDD3
clone size: medium-sized
J gene: TRDJ1
CDR3 protein: CACYHGTGGPTGTDKLIF
CDR3 DNA: TGTGCCTGCTACCACGGGACTGGGGGACCTACAGGGACCGATAAACTCATCTTT

V gene: TRDV2
D gene: NA
clone size: medium-sized
J gene: TRDJ1
CDR3 protein: CACDTVGAQEGNTDKLIF
CDR3 DNA: TGTGCCTGTGACACCGTCGGGGCCCAGGAAGGGAACACCGATAAACTCATCTTT

V gene: TRDV1
D gene: TRDD3
clone size: many
J gene: TRDJ4
CDR3 protein: CALGELYGPGGAVSPLARPLIF
CDR3 DNA: TGTGCTCTTGGGGAACTTTATGGGCCTGGGGGGGCGGTTTCACCTTTAGCACGACCCCTGATCTTT

V gene: TRDV1
D gene: TRDD3
clone size: many
J gene: TRDJ1
CDR3 protein: CALGQPSPGDTRPWGDKLIF
CDR3 DNA: TGTGCTCTTGGGCAGCCCTCCCCCGGGGATACGCGCCCATGGGGCGATAAACTCATCTTT

V gene: TRDV1
D gene: TRDD3
clone size: many
J gene: TRDJ1
CDR3 protein: CALGEHSSYRILGDRMDKLIF
CDR3 DNA: TGTGCTCTTGGGGAACATTCTTCCTACCGTATACTGGGGGATAGAATGGATAAACTCATCTTT

V gene: TRDV1
D gene: TRDD3
clone size: many
J gene: TRDJ1
CDR3 protein: CALVRFAWGIPKYTDKLIF
CDR3 DNA: TGTGCTCTTGTTCGGTTCGCGTGGGGGATACCAAAGTACACCGATAAACTCATCTTT

V gene: TRDV2
D gene: TRDD3
clone size: many
J gene: TRDJ1
CDR3 protein: CACDLTGGSTPPTDKLIF
CDR3 DNA: TGTGCCTGTGATTTAACTGGGGGATCTACACCCCCCACCGATAAACTCATCTTT

V gene: TRAV38-2/DV8
D gene: NA
clone size: many
J gene: TRDJ1
CDR3 protein: CAYRRGHPHHLFIGRADKLIF
CDR3 DNA: TGTGCTTATAGAAGAGGCCACCCCCATCACCTGTTTATAGGGAGAGCCGATAAACTCATCTTT

V gene: TRDV2
D gene: NA
clone size: medium-sized
J gene: TRDJ1
CDR3 protein: CACDTVGGGPTDKLIF
CDR3 DNA: TGTGCCTGTGACACGGTGGGAGGGGGACCCACCGATAAACTCATCTTT

V gene: TRDV1
D gene: TRDD3
clone size: many
J gene: TRDJ2
CDR3 protein: CALGECWNVGEATAQLFF
CDR3 DNA: TGTGCTCTTGGGGAATGCTGGAATGTGGGGGAAGCGACAGCACAACTCTTCTTT

V gene: TRDV1
D gene: TRDD3
clone size: many
J gene: TRDJ1
CDR3 protein: CALGERFSPLTGGLTKLIF
CDR3 DNA: TGTGCTCTTGGGGAACGGTTCTCCCCGCTTACTGGGGGATTAACGAAACTCATCTTT